There are many counts of the clone carrying this TCR beta chain. Its antigen is undetermined. The length of the CDR3 is 17 residues. Trimming took 1 base from V and 4 from J, leaving 19 bases between them. The germline V gene encodes CDR1 SGHVS and CDR2 FQNEAQ. This specimen belongs to a study of T cell repertoires in cytomegalovirus infection. Study details: It was the public TCR beta signatures that indicated both CMV infection and matching HLA type. General study results and limits: It was HLA-C-restricted CMV-specific TCR beta clonotypes that dominated the response ex vivo.

TCRdb re-called the reads with MiXCR, one entry per CDR3 protein. The sample holds nearly 550,000 distinct CDR3 sequences, more than 15% seen once. The J gene is TRBJ1-2, the V gene TRBV7-8; perhaps TRBD1 as D (5 bases). This receptor was obtained from a human donor in good health (CMV status not recorded). Some clones in this sample may be carry-over from other donors' samples. Sequencing input: CD8+ T cells from PBMCs. CDR3 nucleotide sequence: TGTGCCAGCAGCTTAGAAGCCCTGACAGCCAAGGGCTATGGCTACACCTTC. This translates into CASSLEALTAKGYGYTF.